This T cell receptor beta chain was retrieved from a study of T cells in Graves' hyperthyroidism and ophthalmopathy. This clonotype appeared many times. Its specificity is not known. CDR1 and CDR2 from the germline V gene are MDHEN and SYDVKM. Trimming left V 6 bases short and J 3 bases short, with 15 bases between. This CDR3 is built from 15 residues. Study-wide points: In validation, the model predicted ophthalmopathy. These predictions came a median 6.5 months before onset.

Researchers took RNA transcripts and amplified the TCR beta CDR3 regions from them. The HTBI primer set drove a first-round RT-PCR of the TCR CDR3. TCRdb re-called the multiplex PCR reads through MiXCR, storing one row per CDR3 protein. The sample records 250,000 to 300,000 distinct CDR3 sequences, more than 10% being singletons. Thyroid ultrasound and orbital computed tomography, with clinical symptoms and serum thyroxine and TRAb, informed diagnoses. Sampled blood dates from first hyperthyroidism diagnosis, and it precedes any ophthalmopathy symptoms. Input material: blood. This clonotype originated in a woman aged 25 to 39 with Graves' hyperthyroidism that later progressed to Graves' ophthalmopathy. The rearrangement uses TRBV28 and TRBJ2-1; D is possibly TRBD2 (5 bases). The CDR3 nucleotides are TGTGCCAGCAGGTCTGGAGTGCGGGTCTACAATGAGCAGTTCTTC. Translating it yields CASRSGVRVYNEQFF.